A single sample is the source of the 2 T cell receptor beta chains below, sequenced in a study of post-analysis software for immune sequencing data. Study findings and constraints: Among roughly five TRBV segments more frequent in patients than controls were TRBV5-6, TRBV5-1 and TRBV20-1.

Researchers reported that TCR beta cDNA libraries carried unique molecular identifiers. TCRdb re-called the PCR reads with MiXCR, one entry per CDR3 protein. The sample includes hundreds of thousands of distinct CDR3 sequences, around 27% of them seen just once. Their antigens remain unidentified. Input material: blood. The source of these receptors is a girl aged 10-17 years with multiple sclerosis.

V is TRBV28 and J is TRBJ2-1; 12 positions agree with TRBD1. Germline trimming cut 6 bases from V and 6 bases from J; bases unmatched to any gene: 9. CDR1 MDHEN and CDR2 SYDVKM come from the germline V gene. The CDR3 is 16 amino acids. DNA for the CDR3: TGTGCCAGCAGCGCACCTGGGACAGGGGGCTCCAATGAGCAGTTCTTC. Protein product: CASSAPGTGGSNEQFF.

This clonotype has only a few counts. The CDR3 here is CSARREILSPLHF. The CDR3, as DNA: TGCAGTGCTAGGAGGGAGATCCTCTCACCCCTCCACTTT. The rearrangement joins TRBV20-1 to TRBJ1-6, with D unclear. This CDR3 is built from 13 residues. The germline gives CDR1 DFQATT, CDR2 SNEGSKA (reference sequence). Trimming took 3 bases from V and 10 from J, leaving 13 bases between them.